These 11 T cell receptor beta chains share one sample of origin, sequenced in a study of cytomegalovirus exposure and HLA in healthy donors. Primers: 60 Vbeta forward and 13 Jbeta reverse. Libraries were prepared by immunoSEQ multiplex PCR; TCRdb keeps only in-frame clonotypes and omits some of them. The table has 55,000 to 70,000 clones, under 90% seen once. Sequencing was carried out using PBMCs. The receptors were sampled from a woman aged 40 to 50 in good health and CMV-seronegative.

This chain joins TRBV11-1 and TRBJ2-3; 8 bases are a match to TRBD2. CDR3 length equals 16 residues. CDR1 and CDR2 from the germline V gene are SGHAT and FQDESV (reference sequence). V trimming: 0 bases; J trimming: 1 base; junction bases outside the gene matches: 3. CDR3 sequence: CASSLASSGGTDTQYF. The CDR3 DNA sequence: TGTGCCAGCAGCTTAGCGAGTAGCGGGGGCACAGATACGCAGTATTTT.

This clone was observed a handful of times. The chain is built from TRBV2 and TRBJ1-1; possibly TRBD1 for D (5 bases). From germline, CDR1 is SNHLY and CDR2 FYNNEI. The ends were cut back, 4 bases at V and 4 bases at J, with 13 bases in the middle. The CDR3 length is 14 residues. CDR3 residues: CASSVEGRGTEAFF. CDR3 sequence (DNA): TGTGCCAGCAGTGTCGAGGGGAGGGGCACTGAAGCTTTCTTT. The full variable domain, with the rest looked up from reference TRBV2 and TRBJ1-1, is EPEVTQTPSHQVTQMGQEVILRCVPISNHLYFYWYRQILGQKVEFLVSFYNNEISEKSEIFDDQFSVERPDGSNFTLKIRSTKLEDSAMYFCASSVEGRGTEAFFGQGTRLTVV.

This chain uses TRBV27 with TRBJ2-2, with D unclear. This CDR3 region has 14 residues. The germline V and J ends were trimmed by 6 bases and 5 bases, with 13 bases remaining between them. Germline V gene lookup returns CDR1 MNHEY and CDR2 SMNVEV (reference sequence). This chain's CDR3 is CASSSLGETGELFF. The CDR3 DNA follows: TGTGCCAGCAGCTCCCTCGGAGAAACCGGGGAGCTGTTTTTT.

The table lists this clone with a few counts. The J gene is TRBJ1-4, the V gene TRBV5-8, with 9 nucleotides matching TRBD1. Trimming at V came to 4 bases and at J to 8 bases, leaving 9 bases not matched to a gene. CDR3 length: 15 residues. Germline CDR1 SGHTS, CDR2 YDEGEE. CDR3 DNA sequence: TGTGCCAGCAGCCAGGACAGGGGTCAAGGAGAAAAACTGTTTTTT. Its translation: CASSQDRGQGEKLFF.

The chain links TRBV5-1 to TRBJ2-1; TRBD2 matches 15 bases. This CDR3 has 16 residues. The V and J ends lost 3 bases and 9 bases, in that order; junction bases with no gene match: 7. In germline, CDR1 is SGHRS, CDR2 YFSETQ. The CDR3: CASSSGLAGGYGEQFF. The CDR3 region has the DNA TGCGCCAGCAGCTCCGGACTAGCGGGAGGGTACGGTGAGCAGTTCTTC.

The gene calls are TRBV11-2 and TRBJ2-7, with 11 bases that match TRBD2. V gave up 5 bases and J gave up 0 bases; unmatched junction bases: 6. CDR3 length: 16 amino acids. Per the germline V gene, CDR1 is SGHAT and CDR2 is FQNNGV. Here the CDR3 reads CASSPRLAGSSYEQYF. In DNA, the CDR3 is TGTGCCAGCAGCCCACGACTAGCGGGAAGCTCCTACGAGCAGTACTTC. The full variable domain, its missing parts supplied by reference TRBV11-2 and TRBJ2-7, is EAGVAQSPRYKIIEKRQSVAFWCNPISGHATLYWYQQILGQGPKLLIQFQNNGVVDDSQLPKDRFSAERLKGVDSTLKIQPAKLEDSAVYLCASSPRLAGSSYEQYFGPGTRLTVT.

This chain links TRBV4-1 with TRBJ1-5, with D unclear. Germline V gene lookup returns CDR1 MGHRA and CDR2 YSYEKL. The V and J ends lost 3 bases and 0 bases respectively, with 9 bases between them. This CDR3 comprises 15 residues. This chain's CDR3 is CASSQGSYSNQPQHF. The CDR3 DNA follows: TGCGCCAGCAGCCAGGGGAGCTATAGCAATCAGCCCCAGCATTTT.

V and J are TRBV28 and TRBJ2-2, with a possible D match to TRBD1 (5 bases). Germline V gene lookup returns CDR1 MDHEN and CDR2 SYDVKM. There are 12 residues in the CDR3. V was pared by 7 bases and J by 5 bases, with 8 bases between. The DNA of the CDR3 is TGTGCCAGCAAGTCAGGGACCGGGGAGCTGTTTTTT. This translates into CASKSGTGELFF.

This sequence joins TRBV19 and TRBJ2-5, with D perhaps matching TRBD2 (6 bases). Germline CDR1 and CDR2: LNHDA and SQIVND (reference sequence). V was trimmed by 3 bases and J by 2 bases, leaving 10 bases between them. The CDR3 is 14 amino acids. DNA for the CDR3: TGTGCCAGTAGTATTTGGGCGGGACAAGAGACCCAGTACTTC. Encoded protein: CASSIWAGQETQYF.

The rearrangement links TRBV27 to TRBJ1-4; D is unclear. V was pared by 6 bases and J by 0 bases, with 8 bases between. This CDR3 spans 14 amino acids. Germline loops: CDR1 MNHEY, CDR2 SMNVEV (reference sequence). The CDR3 DNA follows: TGTGCCAGCAGGGGCGCTGCAACTAATGAAAAACTGTTTTTT. Translation: CASRGAATNEKLFF.

V gene TRBV11-2 combines with J gene TRBJ1-1, with D unresolved. CDR3 length: 13 residues. The germline V and J ends were trimmed by 1 base and 3 bases, with 6 bases remaining between them. CDR1 SGHAT and CDR2 FQNNGV come from the germline V gene. The chain's CDR3 is CASSLVRDTEAFF. The DNA for the CDR3 is TGTGCCAGCAGCTTAGTCCGGGACACTGAAGCTTTCTTT.